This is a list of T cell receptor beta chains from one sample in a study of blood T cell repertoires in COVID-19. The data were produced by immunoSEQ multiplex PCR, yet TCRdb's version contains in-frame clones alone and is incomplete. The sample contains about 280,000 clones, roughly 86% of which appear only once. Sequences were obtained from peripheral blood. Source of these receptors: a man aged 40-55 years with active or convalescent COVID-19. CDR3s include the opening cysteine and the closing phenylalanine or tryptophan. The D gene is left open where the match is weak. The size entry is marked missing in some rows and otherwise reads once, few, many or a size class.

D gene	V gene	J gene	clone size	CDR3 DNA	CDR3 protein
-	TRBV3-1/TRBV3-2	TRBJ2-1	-	TGTGCCAGCAGCCAAGGCAGGGCCTCCTACAATGAGCAGTTCTTC	CASSQGRASYNEQFF
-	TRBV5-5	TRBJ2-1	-	TGTGCCAGCAGCACGACCTACAGCTCCTACAATGAGCAGTTCTTC	CASSTTYSSYNEQFF
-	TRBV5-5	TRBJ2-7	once	TGTGCCAGCAGCACAGTCAACCGGGGAGGTTCCTACGAGCAGTACTTC	CASSTVNRGGSYEQYF
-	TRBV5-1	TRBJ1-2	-	TGCGCCAGCAGCGTGCAGACCGATCCAGGGCACTATGGCTACACCTTC	CASSVQTDPGHYGYTF
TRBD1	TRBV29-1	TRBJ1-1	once	TGCAGCGTTGAAGAACTCCCGGGACAGGGTTACACTGAAGCTTTCTTT	CSVEELPGQGYTEAFF
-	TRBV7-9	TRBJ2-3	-	TGTGCCAGCAGCTTAGGGCTAGCAGATAGCACAGATACGCAGTATTTT	CASSLGLADSTDTQYF
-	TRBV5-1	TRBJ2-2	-	TGCGCCAGCAGCTTGGGAACGGGATCCGGGGAGCTGTTTTTT	CASSLGTGSGELFF
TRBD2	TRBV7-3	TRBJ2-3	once	TGTGCCAGCAGCTTACTAGCGGGAGTGTCAGATACGCAGTATTTT	CASSLLAGVSDTQYF
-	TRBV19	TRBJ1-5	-	TGTGCCAGCGCCCCCTCGACGGGGGTTGGTGGTAGCCAGCATTTT	CASAPSTGVGGSQHF
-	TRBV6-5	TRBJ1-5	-	TGTGCCAGCAGTTACAGAGGGGGGGGGAATCAGCCCCAGCATTTT	CASSYRGGGNQPQHF
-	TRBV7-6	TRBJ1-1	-	TGTGCCAGCTTGGGACACCCGAACACTGAAGCTTTCTTT	CASLGHPNTEAFF
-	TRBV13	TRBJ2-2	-	TGTGCCAGCTCTCGAGTGCACGGGGAGCTGTTTTTT	CASSRVHGELFF
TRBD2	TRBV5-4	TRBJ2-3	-	TGTGCCAGCAGCCCCGGCACTAGCGGTTCGACATATACGCAGTATTTT	CASSPGTSGSTYTQYF
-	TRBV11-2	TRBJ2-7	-	TGTGCCAGCAGCTTCGGGGACTACGAGCAGTACTTC	CASSFGDYEQYF
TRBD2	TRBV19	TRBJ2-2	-	TGTGCCAGTAGTATGGTATTAGCGGGATCGAACACCGGGGAGCTGTTTTTT	CASSMVLAGSNTGELFF
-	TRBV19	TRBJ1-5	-	TGTGCCAGTAGCCCGTGGGGAGCCACGGGACAGCCCCAGCATTTT	CASSPWGATGQPQHF
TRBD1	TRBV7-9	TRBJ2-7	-	TGTGCCAGCAGCGCACCCGGGACAGGTGTCGAGCAGTACTTC	CASSAPGTGVEQYF
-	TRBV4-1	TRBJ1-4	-	TGCGCCAGCAGCTTTAGGGGTAATGAAAAACTGTTTTTT	CASSFRGNEKLFF
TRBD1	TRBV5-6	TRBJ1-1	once	TGTGCCAGCAGCAACCAGGGGGCCGGAGTGGCCACTGAAGCTTTCTTT	CASSNQGAGVATEAFF
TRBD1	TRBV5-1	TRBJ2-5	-	TGCGCCAGCAGCTCGGGACAGCCTCAAGAGACCCAGTACTTC	CASSSGQPQETQYF
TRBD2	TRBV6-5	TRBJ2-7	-	TGTGCCAGCAGTTCTAGCGGGAGCGCCGCCTACGAGCAGTACTTC	CASSSSGSAAYEQYF
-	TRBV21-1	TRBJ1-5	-	TGTGCCGGAGTGCCAACCCGGCCCGCCTATAGCAATCAGCCCCAGCATTTT	CAGVPTRPAYSNQPQHF
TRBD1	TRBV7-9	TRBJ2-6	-	TGTGCCAGCAGCTACGGGACAGGGTCTTCTGGGGCCAACGTCCTGACTTTC	CASSYGTGSSGANVLTF
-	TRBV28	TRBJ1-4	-	TGTGCCAGCGCCCCCCACAGAGGGAGTGAAAAACTGTTTTTT	CASAPHRGSEKLFF
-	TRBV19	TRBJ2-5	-	TGTGCCAGTAGACCGGTCAACCAAGAGACCCAGTACTTC	CASRPVNQETQYF
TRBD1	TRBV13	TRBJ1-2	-	TGTGCCAGCAGCCCCGGACAGGGGGCGGGCGGCTACACCTTC	CASSPGQGAGGYTF
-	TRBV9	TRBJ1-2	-	TGTGCCAGTAGTCTGGTAAGCTACACCTTC	CASSLVSYTF
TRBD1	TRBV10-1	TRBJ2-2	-	TGCGCCAGCAGTGAAGCCAGGGGGATGAGCGGTGGAGGGGAGCTGTTTTTT	CASSEARGMSGGGELFF
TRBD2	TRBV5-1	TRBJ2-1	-	TGCGCCAGCAGCTTGGAAGGGGAGGGTGAGCAGTTCTTC	CASSLEGEGEQFF
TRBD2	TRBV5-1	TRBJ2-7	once	TGCGCCAGCAGCCCCGCAGCGGGGTACGAGCAGTACTTC	CASSPAAGYEQYF
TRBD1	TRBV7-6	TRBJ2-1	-	TGTGCCAGCAGCTTGGGGACAGGGGTCTACAATGAGCAGTTCTTC	CASSLGTGVYNEQFF
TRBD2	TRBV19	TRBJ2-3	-	TGTGCCAGTACCACTAGCGGGCTTTCCACAGATACGCAGTATTTT	CASTTSGLSTDTQYF
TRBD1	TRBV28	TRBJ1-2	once	TGTGCCAGCAGTTTTTCCCCGGGACAGGGTGGATATGGCTACACCTTC	CASSFSPGQGGYGYTF
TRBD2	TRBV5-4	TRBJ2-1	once	TGTGCCAGCAGCTCGACTAGCTATGGCTACAATGAGCAGTTCTTC	CASSSTSYGYNEQFF
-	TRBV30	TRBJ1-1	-	TGTGCCTGGAGGGGGCAGGGGAACACTGAAGCTTTCTTT	CAWRGQGNTEAFF
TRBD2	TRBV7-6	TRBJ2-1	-	TGTGCCAGCAGCTTAGCCCCAACTAGCGGGGCGAATGAGCAGTTCTTC	CASSLAPTSGANEQFF
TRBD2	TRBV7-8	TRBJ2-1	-	TGTGCCAGCAGCTTGGCTTATTCTCCCGGGACTAGCGGGAGCCCTTCCTACAATGAGCAGTTCTTC	CASSLAYSPGTSGSPSYNEQFF
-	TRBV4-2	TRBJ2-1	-	TGTGCCAGCAGCCAAGAATCAACTAGCAGTAATGAGCAGTTCTTC	CASSQESTSSNEQFF
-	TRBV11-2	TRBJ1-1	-	TGTGCCAGCAGCTTAGGGGCTGGAGGGAACACTGAAGCTTTCTTT	CASSLGAGGNTEAFF
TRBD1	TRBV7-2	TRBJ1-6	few	TGTGCCAGCAGCTCCAGGGGGAGCTCCTATAATTCACCCCTCCACTTT	CASSSRGSSYNSPLHF
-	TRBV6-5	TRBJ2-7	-	TGTGCCAGCAGTCCTATGGGAGCAAATACCTACGAGCAGTACTTC	CASSPMGANTYEQYF
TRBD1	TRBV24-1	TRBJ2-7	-	TGTGCCACCAGCCAGGGGGACGAGCAGTACTTC	CATSQGDEQYF
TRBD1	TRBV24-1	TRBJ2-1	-	TGTGCCACCAGTGATGACCCGGGACAGGGTCTCAATGAGCAGTTCTTC	CATSDDPGQGLNEQFF
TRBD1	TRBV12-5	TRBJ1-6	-	TGTGCTAGTGGTTTGGTACAGGGGCCCTTGCGGAATTCACCCCTCCACTTT	CASGLVQGPLRNSPLHF
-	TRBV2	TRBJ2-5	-	TGTGCCAGCAGTGAAGCGAACCAGGGGGAGACCCAGTACTTC	CASSEANQGETQYF
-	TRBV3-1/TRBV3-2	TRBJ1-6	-	TGTGCCAGCAGCCTCGAGGGTCGGAATTCACCCCTCCACTTT	CASSLEGRNSPLHF
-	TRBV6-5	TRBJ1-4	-	TGTGCCAGCAGTTACTCCGGAGTGAGCGAAAAACTGTTTTTT	CASSYSGVSEKLFF
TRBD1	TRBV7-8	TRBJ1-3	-	TGTGCCAGCAGCTGGGACAGGGGATCTGGAAACACCATATATTTT	CASSWDRGSGNTIYF
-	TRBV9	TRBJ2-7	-	TGTGCCAGCAGCGTAGGGGCCGAGAGCTCCTACGAGCAGTACTTC	CASSVGAESSYEQYF
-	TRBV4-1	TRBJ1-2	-	TGCGCCAGCAGCCAAGATGAGGGCTATGGCTACACCTTC	CASSQDEGYGYTF
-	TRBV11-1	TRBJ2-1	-	TGTGCCAGCAACAAAAACGGGGGTAGGCAGTTCTTC	CASNKNGGRQFF
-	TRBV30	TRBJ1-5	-	TGTGCCTGGAACCCCAGGGGAAATCAGCCCCAGCATTTT	CAWNPRGNQPQHF
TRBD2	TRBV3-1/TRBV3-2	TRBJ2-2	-	TGTGCCAGCAGCCCCTTCGGCGGACTAGCGGGCGGGGAGCTGTTTTTT	CASSPFGGLAGGELFF